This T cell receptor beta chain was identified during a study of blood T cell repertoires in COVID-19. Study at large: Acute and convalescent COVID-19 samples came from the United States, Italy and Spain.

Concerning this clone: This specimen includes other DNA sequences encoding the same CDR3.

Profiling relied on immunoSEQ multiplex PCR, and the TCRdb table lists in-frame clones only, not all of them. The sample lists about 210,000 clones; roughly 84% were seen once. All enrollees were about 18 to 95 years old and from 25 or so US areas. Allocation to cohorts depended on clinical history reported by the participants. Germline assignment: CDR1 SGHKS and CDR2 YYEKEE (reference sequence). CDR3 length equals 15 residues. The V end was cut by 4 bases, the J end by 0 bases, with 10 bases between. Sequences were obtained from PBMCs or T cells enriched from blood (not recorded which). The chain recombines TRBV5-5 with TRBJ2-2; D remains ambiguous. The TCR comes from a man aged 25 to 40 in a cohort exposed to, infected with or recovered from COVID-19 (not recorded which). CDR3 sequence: CASSRQVANTGELFF. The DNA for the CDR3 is TGTGCCAGCAGCCGGCAGGTGGCGAACACCGGGGAGCTGTTTTTT.